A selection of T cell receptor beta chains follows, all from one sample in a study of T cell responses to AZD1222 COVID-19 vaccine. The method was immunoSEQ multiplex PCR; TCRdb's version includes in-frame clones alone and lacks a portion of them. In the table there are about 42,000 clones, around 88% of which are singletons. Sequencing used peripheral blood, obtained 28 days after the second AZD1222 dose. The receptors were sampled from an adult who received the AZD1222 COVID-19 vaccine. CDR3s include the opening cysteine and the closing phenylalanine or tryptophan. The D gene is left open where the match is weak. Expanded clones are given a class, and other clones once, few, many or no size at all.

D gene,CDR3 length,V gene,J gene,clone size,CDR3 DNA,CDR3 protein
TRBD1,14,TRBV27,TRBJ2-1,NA,TGTGCCAGCAGGACAGGGGGGTACTTTAATGAGCAGTTCTTC,CASRTGGYFNEQFF
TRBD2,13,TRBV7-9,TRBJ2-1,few,TGTGCCAGCAGCCCCCGGCGGGGGAATGAGCAGTTCTTC,CASSPRRGNEQFF
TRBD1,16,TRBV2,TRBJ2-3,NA,TGTGCCAGCAGTTGGGTAGGGACAGGGGGCTCGGATACGCAGTATTTT,CASSWVGTGGSDTQYF
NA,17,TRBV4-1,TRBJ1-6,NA,TGCGCCAGCAGCCAAGATCTGAGCAGGACCAGTAATTCACCCCTCCACTTT,CASSQDLSRTSNSPLHF
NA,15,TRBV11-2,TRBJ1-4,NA,TGTGCCAGCAGCGGAGTAACAGGGAAGGCAGGGAAACTGTTTTTT,CASSGVTGKAGKLFF
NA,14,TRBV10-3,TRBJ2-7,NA,TGTGCCATCAGGCCCCGACAGTTCCCCACCGAGCAGTACTTC,CAIRPRQFPTEQYF
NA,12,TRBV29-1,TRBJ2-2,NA,TGCAGCGTTGCTGGGGCTGGCGGGGAGCTGTTTTTT,CSVAGAGGELFF
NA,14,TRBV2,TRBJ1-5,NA,TGTGCCAGCATGGGGCCCTATAGCAATCAGCCCCAGCATTTT,CASMGPYSNQPQHF
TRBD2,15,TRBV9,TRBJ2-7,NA,TGTGCCAGCAGCGTCGGACTAGCGGGAACCTACGAGCAGTACTTC,CASSVGLAGTYEQYF
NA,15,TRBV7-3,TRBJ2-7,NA,TGTGCCAGCAGCTTAACAGGCGGGCCCTCCTACGAGCAGTACTTC,CASSLTGGPSYEQYF
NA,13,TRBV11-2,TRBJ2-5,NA,TGTGCCAGCAGCCAGGACGGGGTAGGGGCCCAGTACTTC,CASSQDGVGAQYF
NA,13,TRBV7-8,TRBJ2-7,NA,TGTGCCAGCAGCTTAGTAAGCGGCTACGAGCAGTACTTC,CASSLVSGYEQYF
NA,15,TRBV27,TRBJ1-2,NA,TGTGCCAGCAGTTCCACAAAGTCCCTGAACTATGGCTACACCTTC,CASSSTKSLNYGYTF
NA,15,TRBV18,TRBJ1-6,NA,TGTGCCAGCTCACCTCGACAGAGAACTAATTCACCCCTCCACTTT,CASSPRQRTNSPLHF
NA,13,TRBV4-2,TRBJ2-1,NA,TGTGCCAGCAGCCAAAGGGGGTTAAGTGAGCAGTTCTTC,CASSQRGLSEQFF
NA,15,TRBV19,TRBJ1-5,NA,TGTGCCAGTAGTATCCCCGGGGAGGAGCTGCTTCCCCAGCATTTT,CASSIPGEELLPQHF
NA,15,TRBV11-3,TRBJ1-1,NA,TGTGCCAGCAGCTTAGACGGTCAGGCGAACACTGAAGCTTTCTTT,CASSLDGQANTEAFF
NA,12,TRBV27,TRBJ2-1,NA,TGTGCCAGCAGGAAACCGGGACTCCAGCAGTTCTTC,CASRKPGLQQFF
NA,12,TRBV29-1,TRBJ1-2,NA,TGCAGCGTTGGAGACGTTGACTATGGCTACACCTTC,CSVGDVDYGYTF
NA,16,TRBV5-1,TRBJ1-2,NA,TGCGCCAGCAGCTTCCGCGGAGGGAGGGATCGTAATGGCTACACCTTC,CASSFRGGRDRNGYTF
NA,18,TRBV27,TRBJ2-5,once,TGTGCCAGCAGTTTAGGGGCCGGAGATTCATTAACTCAAGAGACCCAGTACTTC,CASSLGAGDSLTQETQYF
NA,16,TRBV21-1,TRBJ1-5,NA,TGTGCCAGCAGCAGAATAGACAGGGGGGCAAATCAGCCCCAGCATTTT,CASSRIDRGANQPQHF
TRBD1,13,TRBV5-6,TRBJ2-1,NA,TGTGCCAGCACCGAGGACAGGGGGAACGAGCAGTTCTTC,CASTEDRGNEQFF
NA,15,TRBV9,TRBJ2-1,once,TGTGCCAGCAGCGTAGGGGCAGCCCCGTACAATGAGCAGTTCTTC,CASSVGAAPYNEQFF
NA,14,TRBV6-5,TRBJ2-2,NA,TGTGCCAGCAGCCCCCAAGGCGCCGTAGGGGAGCTGTTTTTT,CASSPQGAVGELFF
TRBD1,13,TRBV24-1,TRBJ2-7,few,TGTGCCACCAGTGATTACAGGGGCGGCGAGCAGTACTTC,CATSDYRGGEQYF
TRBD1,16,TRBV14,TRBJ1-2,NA,TGTGCCAGCAGCCAAGCGGGCACAGGGGTGGACTATGGCTACACCTTC,CASSQAGTGVDYGYTF
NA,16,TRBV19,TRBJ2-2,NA,TGTGCCAGTAGTCCCCAACTGGCAGGCAACACCGGGGAGCTGTTTTTT,CASSPQLAGNTGELFF
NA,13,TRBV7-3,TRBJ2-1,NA,TGTGCCAGCAGCCAGGTAGGGGATGGTGAGCAGTTCTTC,CASSQVGDGEQFF
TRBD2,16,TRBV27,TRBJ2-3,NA,TGTGCCAGCAGTTCCCCGCTGCAGGGAGGGACAGATACGCAGTATTTT,CASSSPLQGGTDTQYF
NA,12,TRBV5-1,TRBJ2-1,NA,TGCGCCAGCGGACTATCGGGCAATGAGCAGTTCTTC,CASGLSGNEQFF
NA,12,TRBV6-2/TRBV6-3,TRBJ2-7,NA,TGTGCCAGCAGTTTTAGCTCCTACGAGCAGTACTTC,CASSFSSYEQYF
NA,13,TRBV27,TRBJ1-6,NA,TGTGCCAGCATGGAAAGGGTGACTTCACCCCTCCACTTT,CASMERVTSPLHF
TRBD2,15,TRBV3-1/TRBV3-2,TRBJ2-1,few,TGTGCCAGCAGCCAAGATCTTGGTAGCGGGGGGCAGGAGTTCTTC,CASSQDLGSGGQEFF
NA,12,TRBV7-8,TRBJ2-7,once,TGTGCCAGCAGCTTAGGAGACTACGAGCAGTACTTC,CASSLGDYEQYF
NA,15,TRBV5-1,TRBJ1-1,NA,TGCGCCAGCAGCGAGGGTCTCCCTACGAACACTGAAGCTTTCTTT,CASSEGLPTNTEAFF
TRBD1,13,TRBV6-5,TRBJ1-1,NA,TGTGCCAGCAGCCACAGGGGGGGCACTGAAGCTTTCTTT,CASSHRGGTEAFF
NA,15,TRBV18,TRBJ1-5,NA,TGTGCCAGCTCACCAGGCTTGCAGGACAATCAGCCCCAGCATTTT,CASSPGLQDNQPQHF
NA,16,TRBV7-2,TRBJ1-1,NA,TGTGCCAGCAGCTTAGGCTCATGGGGAATGAACACTGAAGCTTTCTTT,CASSLGSWGMNTEAFF
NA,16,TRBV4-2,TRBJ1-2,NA,TGTGCCAGCAGCCAAGTAACGGGGGTCTCGGTCTATGGCTACACCTTC,CASSQVTGVSVYGYTF
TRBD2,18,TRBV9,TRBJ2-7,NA,TGTGCCAGCAGCGTGGGACTAGCGGGGGGCCTTGTTCCCTACGAGCAGTACTTC,CASSVGLAGGLVPYEQYF
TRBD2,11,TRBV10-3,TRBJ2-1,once,TGCTCGGGAGGCGGTAACAATGAGCAGTTCTTC,CSGGGNNEQFF
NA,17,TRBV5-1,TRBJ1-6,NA,TGCGCCAGCAGCTTGGGAGGGGGACCGCTTGATAATTCACCCCTCCACTTT,CASSLGGGPLDNSPLHF
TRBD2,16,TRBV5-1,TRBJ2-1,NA,TGCGCCAGCAGCCAACTAGCGGGGAGGGGTAACAATGAGCAGTTCTTC,CASSQLAGRGNNEQFF
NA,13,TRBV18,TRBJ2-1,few,TGTGCCAGCTCACCCCCTTCCGGAAATGAGCAGTTCTTC,CASSPPSGNEQFF
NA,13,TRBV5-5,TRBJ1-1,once,TGTGCCAGCAGCTTGTTGGTTAACACTGAAGCTTTCTTT,CASSLLVNTEAFF
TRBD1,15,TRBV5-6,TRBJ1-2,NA,TGTGCCAGCAGACCCCTCAGGGGGCCCTTCTATGGCTACACCTTC,CASRPLRGPFYGYTF
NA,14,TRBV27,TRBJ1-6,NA,TGTGCCAGCAGATACGGACTATATAATTCACCCCTCCACTTT,CASRYGLYNSPLHF
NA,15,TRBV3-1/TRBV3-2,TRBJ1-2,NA,TGTGCCAGCAGCCACCCTGTAGGTGGGGCCGGTGGCTACACCTTC,CASSHPVGGAGGYTF
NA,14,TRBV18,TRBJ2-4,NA,TGTGCCAGCTGTCCGAGTGGGACAAAAAACATTCAGTACTTC,CASCPSGTKNIQYF
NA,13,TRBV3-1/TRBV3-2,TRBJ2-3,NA,TGTGCCAGCAGCCCCAACCCGGCAGATACGCAGTATTTT,CASSPNPADTQYF